Following are 15 T cell receptor beta chains from one sample sequenced in a study of vaccination effects on CD4 cells after COVID-19. Antigen-specific CD4+ T cells were expanded (with viral peptide pools) by the ViraFEST assay ahead of sequencing. Following an approximately 10-day culture, CD4+ T cells were purified. Their antigens remain unidentified. The data were produced by immunoSEQ multiplex PCR, yet TCRdb's version contains in-frame clones alone and is incomplete. The repertoire holds 20,000 or so clones, with over 70% as singletons. The sequencing here drew on CD4+ T cells from PBMCs cultured with HCoV-229E spike peptides, taken before COVID-19 vaccination. These receptor sequences come from a human donor who received a COVID-19 vaccine.

This chain connects TRBV4-1 to TRBJ1-6, with no clear D. Germline V CDR1 and CDR2: MGHRA, YSYEKL. The CDR3 has 17 residues. Trimming removed 1 base from V and 4 bases from J, with 14 bases in between. CDR3 nucleotide sequence: TGCGCCAGCAGCCAAGGGGTGGTCATAGCATATAATTCACCCCTCCACTTT. It translates to CASSQGVVIAYNSPLHF.

The rearrangement joins TRBV4-1 to TRBJ2-1, with 7 bases aligning to TRBD2. The CDR3 is 16 amino acids. Germline-derived CDR1 and CDR2 are MGHRA and YSYEKL. Trimming at V came to 1 base and at J to 4 bases, leaving 7 bases not matched to a gene. In DNA, the CDR3 is TGCGCCAGCAGCCAAGCGGCTAGCGGAGATTACAATGAGCAGTTCTTC. Protein product: CASSQAASGDYNEQFF.

This chain connects TRBV19 to TRBJ1-6, with 9 bases that match TRBD1. V dropped 3 bases and J dropped 10; count of bases not matched to a gene: 7. The CDR3 spans 15 residues. CDR1 and CDR2 from the germline V gene are LNHDA and SQIVND (reference sequence). The CDR3 here is CASSITTGGGSPLHF. The DNA of the CDR3 is TGTGCCAGTAGTATCACGACAGGGGGGGGATCACCCCTCCACTTT.

The chain carries TRBV12-5 and TRBJ2-7; unclear D gene. Germline V gene data show CDR1 as LGHNT and CDR2 as FRNRAP. V was shortened by 2 bases and J by 1 base, with 6 bases between the two germline ends. The CDR3 extends over 13 amino acids. CDR3 sequence: CASGLPLSYEQYF. DNA for the CDR3: TGTGCTAGTGGTTTGCCACTATCCTACGAGCAGTACTTC.

The rearrangement links TRBV6-1 to TRBJ2-4; D is unclear. V lost 2 bases and J lost 1, with 6 bases in between. From germline, CDR1 is MNHNS and CDR2 SASEGT. The CDR3 sequence is 14 residues long. The CDR3 sequence: CASSETRAKNIQYF. In DNA form, the CDR3 reads TGTGCCAGCAGTGAAACCAGGGCCAAAAACATTCAGTACTTC.

This clone was observed a handful of times. V is TRBV2 and J is TRBJ1-4, with a possible D match to TRBD1 (5 bases). Germline V gene data show CDR1 as SNHLY and CDR2 as FYNNEI. This CDR3 region has 15 residues. Deletions cut 6 bases from V and 4 bases from J, with 15 bases between. The CDR3 reads CASRPDSNLNEKLFF. The CDR3, as DNA: TGTGCCAGCAGACCAGACAGCAACCTTAATGAAAAACTGTTTTTT.

J is TRBJ2-7 and V is TRBV5-1; tentatively, D is TRBD2 (5 bases). CDR3 length: 16 residues. Germline V lookup: CDR1 SGHRS, CDR2 YFSETQ. V lost 4 bases and J 5 bases, leaving 22 bases between the germline ends. The CDR3 DNA sequence: TGCGCCAGCAGCACACTCCGAGGAATTAGCGCCGACGAGCAGTACTTC. Translated, it gives CASSTLRGISADEQYF.

CDR3 sequence: CASSPSSGEYNEQFF. Here the CDR3 DNA reads TGTGCCAGCTCACCATCTAGCGGGGAATACAATGAGCAGTTCTTC. The J gene is TRBJ2-1, the V gene TRBV18; TRBD2 agrees at 9 bases. Trimming cost V 2 bases and J 4 bases; bases outside gene matches: 3. The germline V gene encodes CDR1 KGHSH and CDR2 LQKENI. The CDR3 totals 15 residues.

The chain employs TRBV15 and TRBJ1-1; maybe TRBD1 (5 bases). V was pared by 6 bases and J by 0 bases, with 14 bases between. Looked up from germline, CDR1 is LNHNV and CDR2 is YYDKDF (reference sequence). The CDR3 is made up of 15 amino acids. The CDR3: CATSLQEFMNTEAFF. Here the CDR3 DNA reads TGTGCCACCAGTCTACAGGAATTCATGAACACTGAAGCTTTCTTT.

The chain uses TRBV6-5 and TRBJ1-2; D unclear. Germline CDR1 and CDR2: MNHEY and SVGAGI. V shed 6 bases and J shed 8 bases, with 16 bases lying between them. The CDR3 is 13 amino acids. CDR3 residues: CASRASPLIGYTF. DNA of the CDR3: TGTGCCAGCAGGGCCAGTCCTCTTATAGGCTACACCTTC.

The chain uses TRBV19 and TRBJ2-1, with TRBD2 matching 11 bases. Germline CDR1 is LNHDA and CDR2 is SQIVND (reference sequence). V gave up 5 bases and J gave up 6 bases; unmatched junction bases: 12. The CDR3 totals 17 residues. This CDR3 reads CASSPSHSGGAFNEQFF. The CDR3, as DNA: TGTGCCAGTAGTCCATCGCATAGCGGGGGGGCCTTCAATGAGCAGTTCTTC.

This chain links TRBV10-3 with TRBJ2-5; perhaps TRBD1 as D (5 bases). V lost 3 bases, J lost 0 bases, and 11 bases lay in between. This CDR3 spans 15 amino acids. Germline V gene sequence: CDR1 ENHRY, CDR2 SYGVKD. The CDR3 DNA reads TGTGCCATCAGTGAACCCCGGACAAACCAAGAGACCCAGTACTTC. It is translated as CAISEPRTNQETQYF.

This clone has a single count. V is TRBV5-6 and J is TRBJ1-3; TRBD1 aligns across 7 bases. Germline CDR1 and CDR2: SGHDT and YYEEEE. The CDR3 sequence is 14 residues long. Trimming took 2 bases from V and 1 from J; bases not matched to a gene: 0. Here the CDR3 reads CASSLQGSGNTIYF. DNA for the CDR3: TGTGCCAGCAGCTTACAGGGGTCTGGAAACACCATATATTTT.

The chain recombines TRBV2 with TRBJ2-7; D possibly corresponds to TRBD2 (5 bases). The V end was cut by 4 bases, the J end by 2 bases, with 9 bases between. In germline, CDR1 is SNHLY, CDR2 FYNNEI. The CDR3 consists of 13 residues. The CDR3 sequence is CASSVFGTYEQYF. CDR3 coding DNA: TGTGCCAGCAGTGTTTTCGGGACCTACGAGCAGTACTTC.

The chain couples TRBV5-1 to TRBJ2-6, with a weak D call TRBD2 (6 bases). The CDR3 extends over 16 amino acids. Between the trimmed V and J ends, which lost 0 bases and 4 bases, there was a span of 11 bases. Germline V CDR1 and CDR2: SGHRS, YFSETQ. CDR3 in DNA: TGCGCCAGCAGCTTGGTCGGGGGATCCGGGGCCAACGTCCTGACTTTC. Its protein product is CASSLVGGSGANVLTF. Full variable domain (missing parts from reference TRBV5-1 and TRBJ2-6): KAGVTQTPRYLIKTRGQQVTLSCSPISGHRSVSWYQQTPGQGLQFLFEYFSETQRNKGNFPGRFSGRQFSNSRSEMNVSTLELGDSALYLCASSLVGGSGANVLTFGAGSRLTVL.